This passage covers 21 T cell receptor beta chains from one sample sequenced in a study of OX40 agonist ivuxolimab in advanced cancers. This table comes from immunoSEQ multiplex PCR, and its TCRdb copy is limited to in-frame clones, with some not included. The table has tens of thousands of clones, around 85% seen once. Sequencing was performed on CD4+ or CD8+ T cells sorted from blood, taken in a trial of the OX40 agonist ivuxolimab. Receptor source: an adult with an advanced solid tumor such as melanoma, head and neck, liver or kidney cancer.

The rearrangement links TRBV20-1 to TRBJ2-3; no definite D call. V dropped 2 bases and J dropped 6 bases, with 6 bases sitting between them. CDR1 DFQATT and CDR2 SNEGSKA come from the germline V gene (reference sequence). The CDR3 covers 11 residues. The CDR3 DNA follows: TGCAGTGCTAGACCTACGGATACGCAGTATTTT. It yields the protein CSARPTDTQYF.

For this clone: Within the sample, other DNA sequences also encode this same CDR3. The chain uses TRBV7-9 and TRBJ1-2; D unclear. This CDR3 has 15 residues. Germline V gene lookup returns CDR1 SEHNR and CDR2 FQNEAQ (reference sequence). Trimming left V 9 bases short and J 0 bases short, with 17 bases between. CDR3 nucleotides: TGTGCCAGTACCCCGATCGGGCCCACTAACTATGGCTACACCTTC. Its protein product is CASTPIGPTNYGYTF.

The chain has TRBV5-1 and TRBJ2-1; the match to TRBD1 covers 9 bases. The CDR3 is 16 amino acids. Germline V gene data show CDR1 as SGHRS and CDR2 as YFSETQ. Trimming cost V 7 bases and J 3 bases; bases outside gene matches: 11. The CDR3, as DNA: TGCGCCAGCGCAATGACAGGGGGATTAGGCTACAATGAGCAGTTCTTC. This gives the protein CASAMTGGLGYNEQFF.

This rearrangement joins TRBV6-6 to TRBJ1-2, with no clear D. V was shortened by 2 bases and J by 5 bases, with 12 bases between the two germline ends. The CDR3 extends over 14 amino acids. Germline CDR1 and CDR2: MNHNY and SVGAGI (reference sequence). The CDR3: CASSYRDVGYGYTF. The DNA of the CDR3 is TGTGCCAGCAGTTACCGCGACGTGGGTTATGGCTACACCTTC.

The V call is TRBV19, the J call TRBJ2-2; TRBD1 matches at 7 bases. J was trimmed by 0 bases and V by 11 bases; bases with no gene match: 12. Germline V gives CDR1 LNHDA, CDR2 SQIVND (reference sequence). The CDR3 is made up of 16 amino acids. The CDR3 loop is CASSPRGQANTGELFF. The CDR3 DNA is TGTGCCTCAAGTCCAAGGGGGCAGGCGAACACCGGGGAGCTGTTTTTT.

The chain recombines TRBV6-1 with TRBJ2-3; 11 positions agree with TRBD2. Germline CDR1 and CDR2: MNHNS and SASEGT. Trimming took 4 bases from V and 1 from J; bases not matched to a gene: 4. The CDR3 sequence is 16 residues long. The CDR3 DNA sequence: TGTGCCAGCAGTGTATTAGCGGGGGGGCGCACAGATACGCAGTATTTT. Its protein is CASSVLAGGRTDTQYF.

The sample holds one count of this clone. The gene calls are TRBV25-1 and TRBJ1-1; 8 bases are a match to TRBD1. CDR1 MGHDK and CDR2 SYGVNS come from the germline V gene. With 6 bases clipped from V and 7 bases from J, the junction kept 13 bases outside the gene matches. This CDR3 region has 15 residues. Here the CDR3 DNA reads TGTGCCAGCAGGAAACAGACGCAGGGGGCTTTTGAAGCTTTCTTT. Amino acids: CASRKQTQGAFEAFF.

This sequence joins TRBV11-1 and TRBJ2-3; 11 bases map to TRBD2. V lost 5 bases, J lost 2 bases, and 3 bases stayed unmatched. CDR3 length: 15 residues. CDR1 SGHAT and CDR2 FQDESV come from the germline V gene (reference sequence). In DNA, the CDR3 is TGTGCCAGCAGCAAACTAGCGGGGGCCACAGATACGCAGTATTTT. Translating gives CASSKLAGATDTQYF.

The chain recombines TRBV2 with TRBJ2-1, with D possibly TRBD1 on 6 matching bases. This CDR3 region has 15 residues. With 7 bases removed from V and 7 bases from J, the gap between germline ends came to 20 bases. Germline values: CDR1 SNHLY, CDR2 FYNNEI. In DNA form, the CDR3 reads TGTGCCAGCATGGGGGCTTTGCGGAGCTTGAATGAGCAGTTCTTC. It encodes CASMGALRSLNEQFF.

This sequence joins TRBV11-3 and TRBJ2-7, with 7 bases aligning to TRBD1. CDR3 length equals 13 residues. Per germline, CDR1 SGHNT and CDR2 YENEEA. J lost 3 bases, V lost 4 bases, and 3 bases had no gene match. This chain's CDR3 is CASSYGQVYEQYF. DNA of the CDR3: TGTGCCAGCAGCTACGGACAGGTCTACGAGCAGTACTTC.

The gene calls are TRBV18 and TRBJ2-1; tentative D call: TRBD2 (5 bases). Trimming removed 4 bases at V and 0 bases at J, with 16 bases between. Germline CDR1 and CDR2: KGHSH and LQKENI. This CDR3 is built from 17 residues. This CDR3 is CASSLRNGVSSYNEQFF. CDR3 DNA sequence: TGTGCCAGCTCACTACGTAACGGGGTCAGCTCCTACAATGAGCAGTTCTTC.

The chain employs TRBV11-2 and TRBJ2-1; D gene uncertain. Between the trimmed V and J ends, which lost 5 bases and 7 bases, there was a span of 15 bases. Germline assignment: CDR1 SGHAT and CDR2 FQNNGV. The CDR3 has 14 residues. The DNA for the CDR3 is TGTGCCAGCAGCCCAGTAGGACGGATAAATGAGCAGTTCTTC. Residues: CASSPVGRINEQFF.

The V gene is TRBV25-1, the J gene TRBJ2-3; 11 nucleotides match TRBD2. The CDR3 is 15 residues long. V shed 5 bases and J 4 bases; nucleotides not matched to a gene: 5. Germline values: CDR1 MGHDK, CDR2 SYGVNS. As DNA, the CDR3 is TGTGCCAGCAGTAAACTAGCGGGAGACGCAGATACGCAGTATTTT. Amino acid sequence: CASSKLAGDADTQYF.

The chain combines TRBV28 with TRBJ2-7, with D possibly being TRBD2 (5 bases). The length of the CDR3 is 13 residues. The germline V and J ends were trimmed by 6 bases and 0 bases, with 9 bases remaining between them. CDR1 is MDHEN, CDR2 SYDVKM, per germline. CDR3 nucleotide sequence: TGTGCCAGCAGCCCGGGGAGCTCCTACGAGCAGTACTTC. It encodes CASSPGSSYEQYF.

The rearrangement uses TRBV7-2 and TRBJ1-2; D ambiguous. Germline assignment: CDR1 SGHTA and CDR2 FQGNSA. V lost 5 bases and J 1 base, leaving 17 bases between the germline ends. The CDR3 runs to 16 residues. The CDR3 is CASSPRRAEYNYGYTF. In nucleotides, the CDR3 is TGTGCCAGCAGCCCAAGGAGGGCAGAATATAACTATGGCTACACCTTC.

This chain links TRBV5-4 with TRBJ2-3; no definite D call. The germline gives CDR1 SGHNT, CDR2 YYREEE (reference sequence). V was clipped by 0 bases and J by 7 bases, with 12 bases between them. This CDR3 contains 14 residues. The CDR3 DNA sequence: TGTGCCAGCAGCTTGGCTCCTTCTGTGAATACGCAGTATTTT. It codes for CASSLAPSVNTQYF.

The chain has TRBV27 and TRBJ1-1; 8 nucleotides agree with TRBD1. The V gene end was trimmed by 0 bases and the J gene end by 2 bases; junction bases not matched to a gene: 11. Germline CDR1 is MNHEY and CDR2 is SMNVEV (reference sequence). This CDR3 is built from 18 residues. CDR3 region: CASSLSIFTGGRNTEAFF. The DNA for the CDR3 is TGTGCCAGCAGTTTATCGATATTCACAGGGGGTAGAAACACTGAAGCTTTCTTT.

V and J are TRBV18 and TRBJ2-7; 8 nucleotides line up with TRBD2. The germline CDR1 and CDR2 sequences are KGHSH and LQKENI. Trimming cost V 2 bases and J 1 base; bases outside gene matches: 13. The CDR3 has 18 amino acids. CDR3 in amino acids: CASSPSRIAGRGSYEQYF. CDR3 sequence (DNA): TGTGCCAGCTCACCAAGTCGAATAGCGGGAAGAGGGTCCTACGAGCAGTACTTC.

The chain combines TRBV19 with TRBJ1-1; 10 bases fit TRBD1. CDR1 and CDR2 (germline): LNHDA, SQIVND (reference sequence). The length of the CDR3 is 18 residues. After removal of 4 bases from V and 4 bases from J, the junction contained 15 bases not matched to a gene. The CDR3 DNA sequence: TGTGCCAGTAGTACCCCGGGGGGACAGGGGCCTTTGGGCACTGAAGCTTTCTTT. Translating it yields CASSTPGGQGPLGTEAFF.

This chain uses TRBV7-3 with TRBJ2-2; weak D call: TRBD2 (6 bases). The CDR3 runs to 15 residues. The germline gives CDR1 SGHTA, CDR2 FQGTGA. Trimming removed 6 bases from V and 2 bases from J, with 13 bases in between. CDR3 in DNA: TGTGCCAGCAGTCGCGGGACTTATAACACCGGGGAGCTGTTTTTT. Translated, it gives CASSRGTYNTGELFF.

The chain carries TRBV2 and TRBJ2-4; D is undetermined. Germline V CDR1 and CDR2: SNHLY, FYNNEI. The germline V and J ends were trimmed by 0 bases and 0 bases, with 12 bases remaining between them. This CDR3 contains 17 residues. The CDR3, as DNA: TGTGCCAGCAGTGAAGCGGGCCTAGGCAGAGCCAAAAACATTCAGTACTTC. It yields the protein CASSEAGLGRAKNIQYF.